This T cell receptor beta chain was profiled in a study of cytomegalovirus exposure and HLA in healthy donors. CDR1 SEHNR and CDR2 FQNEAQ come from the germline V gene (reference sequence). With 1 base removed from V and 0 bases from J, the gap between germline ends came to 7 bases. This CDR3 is built from 14 residues. Study-level results: Among TCR beta chains, those listed as cytomegalovirus-associated numbered around 180. Researchers had no immune exposure information except CMV serostatus available.

The PCR had 60 Vbeta and 13 Jbeta primers. Only in-frame clones appear in the TCRdb table, and some are missing; sequencing was by immunoSEQ multiplex PCR. The sample holds fewer than 200,000 clones, roughly 87% seen once. About this clone: The antigen remains undetermined.

The sequenced material came from PBMCs. The TCR was taken from a woman in her fifties or sixties in good health and CMV-seronegative. The gene calls are TRBV7-9 and TRBJ2-7; D unresolved. Here the CDR3 DNA reads TGTGCCAGCAGCTTAGGTGGCATCTCCTACGAGCAGTACTTC. Amino acid sequence: CASSLGGISYEQYF.